This entry lists 21 T cell receptor beta chains sequenced from one sample in a study of lymphopenia after photon versus proton radiotherapy (dated by TCRdb to about 2019). Library preparation employed the immunoSEQ multiplex PCR assay. TCRdb retrieved this table from immuneACCESS and kept in-frame rearrangements only. Not all clones are present; in checked studies, unresolved V genes account for under half, and no reason is known for the remainder. The table for this sample lists 37,000 or so clones; roughly 86% of them were counted only once. The top ten constitute 10% of the sample. Here the sequenced sample was peripheral blood, taken from a patient treated with proton-based radiotherapy. These receptors all come from a woman aged 70-85 years with pancreatic cancer. Some clones in this sample may be carry-over from other donors' samples.

The V and J genes are TRBV7-2 and TRBJ2-3; no clear D gene. Germline V gene data show CDR1 as SGHTA and CDR2 as FQGNSA. This CDR3 is 14 amino acids long. V was clipped by 4 bases and J by 0 bases, with 8 bases between them. The CDR3 is CASSYGASTDTQYF. CDR3 nucleotide sequence: TGTGCCAGCAGCTATGGCGCCAGCACAGATACGCAGTATTTT.

This clone occurred a few times. This chain joins TRBV6-5 and TRBJ1-3; maybe TRBD1 (6 bases). The germline V gene encodes CDR1 MNHEY and CDR2 SVGAGI. Trimming took 0 bases from V and 2 from J, leaving 11 bases between them. This CDR3 contains 16 residues. DNA for the CDR3: TGTGCCAGCAGTTACTCTACGACAGGTGCTGGAAACACCATATATTTT. Encoded protein: CASSYSTTGAGNTIYF.

The V and J genes are TRBV28 and TRBJ2-3; D is possibly TRBD2 (6 bases). The CDR3 spans 14 residues. Trimming removed 6 bases at V and 2 bases at J, with 12 bases between. Germline V gives CDR1 MDHEN, CDR2 SYDVKM. The CDR3 spells CASRPGLSTDTQYF. The CDR3 bases are TGTGCCAGCAGACCGGGACTCTCCACAGATACGCAGTATTTT. The variable domain in full, with the rest retrieved from reference TRBV28 and TRBJ2-3, is DVKVTQSSRYLVKRTGEKVFLECVQDMDHENMFWYRQDPGLGLRLIYFSYDVKMKEKGDIPEGYSVSREKKERFSLILESASTNQTSMYLCASRPGLSTDTQYFGPGTRLTVL.

J is TRBJ1-5 and V is TRBV6-6; the match to TRBD1 covers 8 bases. CDR3 length: 13 amino acids. Germline trimming cut 0 bases from V and 10 bases from J; bases unmatched to any gene: 2. Germline values: CDR1 MNHNY, CDR2 SVGAGI (reference sequence). CDR3 protein: CASSYSTGDPQHF. The DNA for the CDR3 is TGTGCCAGCAGTTACTCGACAGGGGACCCCCAGCATTTT.

This clone was recorded once. V usage is TRBV11-3 and J usage is TRBJ2-7; D might be TRBD1 or TRBD2, each matching 5 bases. The CDR3 totals 14 residues. Germline V gene data show CDR1 as SGHNT and CDR2 as YENEEA. With 4 bases removed from V and 2 bases from J, the gap between germline ends came to 12 bases. As DNA, the CDR3 is TGTGCCAGCAGCTCTGGGACGGAACCCTACGAGCAGTACTTC. Its protein product is CASSSGTEPYEQYF.

This clone has a handful of counts. The V call is TRBV10-3, the J call TRBJ2-7; D gene uncertain. With 0 bases removed from V and 5 bases from J, the gap between germline ends came to 11 bases. The CDR3 totals 14 residues. CDR1 is ENHRY, CDR2 SYGVKD, per germline. CDR3 coding DNA: TGTGCCATCAGTGAGTCGGATAGGCCCCACGAGCAGTACTTC. Translated: CAISESDRPHEQYF.

This chain uses TRBV28 with TRBJ1-5, with D tentatively TRBD1 (5 bases). Between the trimmed V and J ends, which lost 6 bases and 1 base, there was a span of 10 bases. Looked up from germline, CDR1 is MDHEN and CDR2 is SYDVKM. This CDR3 has 14 residues. The DNA of the CDR3 is TGTGCCAGCAGCAGGGAAAGGAGCAATCAGCCCCAGCATTTT. The encoded protein is CASSRERSNQPQHF.

For the CDR3, the DNA is TGTGCCAGCAGGGCTCAGGGAGACAATGAGCAGTTCTTC. The encoded protein is CASRAQGDNEQFF. The chain has TRBV9 and TRBJ2-1; D is perhaps TRBD1 or TRBD2 (5 bases each). Trimming cost V 5 bases and J 5 bases, with 11 bases left between them. The CDR3 is 13 residues long. Germline V lookup: CDR1 SGDLS, CDR2 YYNGEE.

The rearrangement joins TRBV21-1 to TRBJ2-3; the table's TRBD2 call for D was not verified on the DNA. TRBV21-1 is an annotated pseudogene. The CDR3 extends over 16 amino acids. CDR3 loop: CASSKGRTSDSDTQYF. CDR3 nucleotides: TGTGCCAGCAGCAAAGGCAGGACTAGCGACTCAGATACGCAGTATTTT.

This chain connects TRBV10-1 to TRBJ2-7; D not certain. Germline CDR1 WNHNN, CDR2 SYGVQD (reference sequence). The CDR3 consists of 11 residues. The germline V and J ends were trimmed by 4 bases and 7 bases, with 8 bases remaining between them. CDR3 amino acids: CASSVVCEQYF. Written as DNA, the CDR3 is TGCGCCAGCAGTGTAGTATGTGAGCAGTACTTC.

V is TRBV28 and J is TRBJ2-3, with 10 bases fitting TRBD2. CDR3 size: 17 residues. The V segment lost 1 base and the J segment 4 bases; nucleotides outside the gene matches: 8. Germline V lookup: CDR1 MDHEN, CDR2 SYDVKM. CDR3 amino acids: CASSLLGSSGSADTQYF. CDR3 DNA: TGTGCCAGCAGTTTATTGGGGTCTAGCGGGAGTGCAGATACGCAGTATTTT.

This clone was seen just once. The chain uses TRBV2 and TRBJ2-7, with 10 bases lining up with TRBD2. CDR1 and CDR2 from the germline V gene are SNHLY and FYNNEI. This CDR3 contains 14 residues. V gave up 4 bases and J gave up 3 bases; unmatched junction bases: 3. The CDR3, as DNA: TGTGCCAGCAGTGCCGGGACTAGCGTCTACGAGCAGTACTTC. Amino acid sequence: CASSAGTSVYEQYF.

This chain links TRBV19 with TRBJ2-2; D not certain. Germline assignment: CDR1 LNHDA and CDR2 SQIVND (reference sequence). CDR3 length: 14 residues. V was pared by 3 bases and J by 6 bases, with 11 bases between. The CDR3 sequence is CASSIRVVPGELFF. DNA of the CDR3: TGTGCCAGTAGTATCCGGGTAGTCCCCGGGGAGCTGTTTTTT.

The chain combines TRBV11-2 with TRBJ2-7; maybe TRBD2 (5 bases). The CDR3 runs to 14 residues. The germline V gene has CDR1 SGHAT and CDR2 FQNNGV. V lost 1 base and J 3 bases, leaving 10 bases between the germline ends. The DNA for the CDR3 is TGTGCCAGCAGCTTAGTGGTAGGGAGCTACGAGCAGTACTTC. This codes for CASSLVVGSYEQYF.

This clone has just a few counts. This chain uses TRBV6-5 with TRBJ1-1, with 7 bases lining up with TRBD1. Germline V gene lookup returns CDR1 MNHEY and CDR2 SVGAGI. This CDR3 has 14 residues. V shed 2 bases and J 3 bases; nucleotides not matched to a gene: 3. CDR3 sequence reads: CASSYTTGDTEAFF. The CDR3 coding sequence is TGTGCCAGCAGTTACACCACAGGGGACACTGAAGCTTTCTTT.

This clone was observed a few times. The chain links TRBV2 to TRBJ2-7; D might be TRBD1 (6 bases). V lost 9 bases and J lost 6, with 18 bases in between. Germline V gives CDR1 SNHLY, CDR2 FYNNEI. CDR3 length equals 13 residues. CDR3 amino acids: CASQGQSKGEQYF. In DNA, the CDR3 is TGTGCCAGTCAGGGGCAGTCGAAAGGCGAGCAGTACTTC. Variable domain in full (rest from reference TRBV2 and TRBJ2-7): EPEVTQTPSHQVTQMGQEVILRCVPISNHLYFYWYRQILGQKVEFLVSFYNNEISEKSEIFDDQFSVERPDGSNFTLKIRSTKLEDSAMYFCASQGQSKGEQYFGPGTRLTVT.

The chain employs TRBV7-6 and TRBJ2-1; 11 bases map to TRBD1. The J segment lost 6 bases and the V segment lost 3 bases, leaving 1 base of the junction unmatched. The CDR3 contains 14 residues. Germline assignment: CDR1 SGHVS and CDR2 FNYEAQ. CDR3 in amino acids: CASSFGTGGNEQFF. CDR3 DNA: TGTGCCAGCAGCTTTGGGACAGGGGGCAATGAGCAGTTCTTC.

This chain uses TRBV29-1 with TRBJ1-1, with TRBD1 as a possible D gene (5 bases). The CDR3 sequence is 18 residues long. CDR1 is SQVTM, CDR2 ANQGSEA, per germline. V was cut by 8 bases and J by 0 bases, with 28 bases left in between. CDR3 bases: TGCAGCAGCGAATCGGTTGGGGCGGCAGGGAACCTGAACACTGAAGCTTTCTTT. As protein: CSSESVGAAGNLNTEAFF. Complete variable domain (other parts from reference TRBV29-1 and TRBJ1-1): SAVISQKPSRDICQRGTSLTIQCQVDSQVTMMFWYRQQPGQSLTLIATANQGSEATYESGFVIDKFPISRPNLTFSTLTVSNMSPEDSSIYLCSSESVGAAGNLNTEAFFGQGTRLTVV.

The rearrangement links TRBV5-1 to TRBJ2-7, with D perhaps matching TRBD2 (6 bases). Germline CDR1 reads SGHRS; CDR2 reads YFSETQ. Trimming removed 1 base from V and 3 bases from J, with 17 bases in between. This CDR3 is 16 amino acids long. The CDR3 loop reads CASSLNLGGGVYEQYF. The CDR3 bases are TGCGCCAGCAGCTTGAACCTGGGAGGTGGGGTCTACGAGCAGTACTTC. Variable domain in full (rest from reference TRBV5-1 and TRBJ2-7): KAGVTQTPRYLIKTRGQQVTLSCSPISGHRSVSWYQQTPGQGLQFLFEYFSETQRNKGNFPGRFSGRQFSNSRSEMNVSTLELGDSALYLCASSLNLGGGVYEQYFGPGTRLTVT.

The chain employs TRBV5-1 and TRBJ1-2; 8 nucleotides match TRBD1. The CDR3 has 14 amino acids. The germline V gene encodes CDR1 SGHRS and CDR2 YFSETQ. The junction had 7 bases not matched to a gene; V was cut back by 4 bases and J by 5 bases. In DNA form, the CDR3 reads TGCGCCAGCAGCCCGGGACAGGCGTTTTATGGCTACACCTTC. This sequence encodes CASSPGQAFYGYTF.

CDR3 bases: TGTGCCAGCAGCTCTCCGGCGATGGGCATAACCTACGAGCAGTACTTC. This sequence encodes CASSSPAMGITYEQYF. The chain links TRBV11-2 to TRBJ2-7; D is unclear. This CDR3 contains 16 residues. Trimming took off 4 bases at V and 2 bases at J, with 18 bases between the two ends. Per germline, CDR1 SGHAT and CDR2 FQNNGV.